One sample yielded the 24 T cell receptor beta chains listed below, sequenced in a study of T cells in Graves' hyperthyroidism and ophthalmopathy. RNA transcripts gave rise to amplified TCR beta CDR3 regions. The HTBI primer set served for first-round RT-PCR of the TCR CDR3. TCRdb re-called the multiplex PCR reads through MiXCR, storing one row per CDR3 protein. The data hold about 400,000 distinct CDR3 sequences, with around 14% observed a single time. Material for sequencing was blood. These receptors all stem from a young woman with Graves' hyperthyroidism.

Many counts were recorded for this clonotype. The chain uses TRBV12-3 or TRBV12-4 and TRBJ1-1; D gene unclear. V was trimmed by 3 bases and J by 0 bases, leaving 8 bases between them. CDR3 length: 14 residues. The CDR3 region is CASSFSFLNTEAFF. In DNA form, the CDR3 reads TGTGCCAGCAGTTTTTCCTTTTTGAACACTGAAGCTTTCTTT.

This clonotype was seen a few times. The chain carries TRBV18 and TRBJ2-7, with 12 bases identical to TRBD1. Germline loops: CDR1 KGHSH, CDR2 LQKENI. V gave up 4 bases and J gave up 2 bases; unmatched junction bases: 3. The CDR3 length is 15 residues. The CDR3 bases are TGTGCCAGCTCACAGGGGACAGGGGGCCCCTACGAGCAGTACTTC. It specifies CASSQGTGGPYEQYF.

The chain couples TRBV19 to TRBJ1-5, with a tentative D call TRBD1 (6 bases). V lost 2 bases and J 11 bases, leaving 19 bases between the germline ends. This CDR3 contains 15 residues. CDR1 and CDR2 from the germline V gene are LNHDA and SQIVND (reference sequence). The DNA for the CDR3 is TGTGCCAGTAGTATATCCCGGACAGTCTCAGGGTCCCAGCATTTT. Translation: CASSISRTVSGSQHF.

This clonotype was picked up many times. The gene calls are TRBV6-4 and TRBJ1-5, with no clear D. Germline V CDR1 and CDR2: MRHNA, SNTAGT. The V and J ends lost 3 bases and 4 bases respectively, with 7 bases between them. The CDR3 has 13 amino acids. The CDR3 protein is CASSEAANQPQHF. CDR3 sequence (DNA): TGTGCCAGCAGTGAGGCAGCTAATCAGCCCCAGCATTTT.

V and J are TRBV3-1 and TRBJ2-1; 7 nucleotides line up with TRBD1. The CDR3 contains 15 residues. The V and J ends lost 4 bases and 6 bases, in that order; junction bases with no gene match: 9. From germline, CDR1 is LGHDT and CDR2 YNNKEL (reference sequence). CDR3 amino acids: CASSPRDSQFNEQFF. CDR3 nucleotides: TGTGCCAGCAGCCCCCGGGACAGCCAATTCAATGAGCAGTTCTTC.

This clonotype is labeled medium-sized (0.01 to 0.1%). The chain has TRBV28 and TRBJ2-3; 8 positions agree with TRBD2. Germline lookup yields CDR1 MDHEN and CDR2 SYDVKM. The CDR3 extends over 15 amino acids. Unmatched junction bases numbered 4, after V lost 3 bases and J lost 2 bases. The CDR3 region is CASSLPSGHTDTQYF. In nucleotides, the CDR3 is TGTGCCAGCAGTTTGCCTAGCGGGCACACAGATACGCAGTATTTT.

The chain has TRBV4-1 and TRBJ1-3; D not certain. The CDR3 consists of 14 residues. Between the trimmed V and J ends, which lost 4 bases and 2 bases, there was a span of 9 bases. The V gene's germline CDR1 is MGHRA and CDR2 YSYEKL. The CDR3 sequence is CASSPVYTGNTIYF. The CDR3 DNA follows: TGCGCCAGCAGCCCGGTTTATACTGGAAACACCATATATTTT.

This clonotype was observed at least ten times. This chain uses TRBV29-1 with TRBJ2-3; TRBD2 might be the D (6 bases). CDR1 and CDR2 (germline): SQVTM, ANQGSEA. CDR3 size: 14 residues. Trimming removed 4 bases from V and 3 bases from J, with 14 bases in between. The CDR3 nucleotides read TGCAGCGTTGCCGGCGGGATCGTGACAGATACGCAGTATTTT. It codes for CSVAGGIVTDTQYF.

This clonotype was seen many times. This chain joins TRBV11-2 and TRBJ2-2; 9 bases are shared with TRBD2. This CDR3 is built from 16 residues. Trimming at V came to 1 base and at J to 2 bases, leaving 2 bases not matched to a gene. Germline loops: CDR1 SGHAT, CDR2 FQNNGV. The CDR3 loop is CASSLGLADNTGELFF. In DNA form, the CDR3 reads TGTGCCAGCAGCTTAGGACTAGCGGATAACACCGGGGAGCTGTTTTTT.

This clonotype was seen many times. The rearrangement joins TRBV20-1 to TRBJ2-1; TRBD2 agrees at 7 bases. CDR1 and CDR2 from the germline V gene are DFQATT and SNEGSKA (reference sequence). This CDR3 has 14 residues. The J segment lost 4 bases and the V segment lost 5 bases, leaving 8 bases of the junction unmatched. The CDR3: CSAPLSGRYNEQFF. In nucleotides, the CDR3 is TGCAGTGCTCCACTTAGCGGGCGATACAATGAGCAGTTCTTC.

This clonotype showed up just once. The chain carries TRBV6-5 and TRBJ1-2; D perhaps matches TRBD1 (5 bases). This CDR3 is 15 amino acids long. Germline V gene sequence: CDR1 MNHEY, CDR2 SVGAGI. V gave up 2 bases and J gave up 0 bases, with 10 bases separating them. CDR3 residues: CASSYGGQANYGYTF. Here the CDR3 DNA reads TGTGCCAGCAGTTACGGCGGACAAGCTAACTATGGCTACACCTTC.

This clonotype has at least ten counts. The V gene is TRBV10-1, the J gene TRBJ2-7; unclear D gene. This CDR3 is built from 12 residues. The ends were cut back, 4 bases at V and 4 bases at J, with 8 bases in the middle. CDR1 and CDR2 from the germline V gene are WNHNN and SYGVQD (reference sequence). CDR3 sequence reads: CASSAGEYEQYF. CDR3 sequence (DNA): TGCGCCAGCAGTGCCGGAGAATACGAGCAGTACTTC.

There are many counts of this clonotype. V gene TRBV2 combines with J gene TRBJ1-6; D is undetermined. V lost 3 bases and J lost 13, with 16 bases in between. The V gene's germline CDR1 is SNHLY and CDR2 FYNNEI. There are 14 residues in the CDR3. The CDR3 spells CASSERSVRKPLHF. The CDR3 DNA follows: TGTGCCAGCAGTGAGAGGTCCGTTCGGAAGCCCCTCCACTTT.

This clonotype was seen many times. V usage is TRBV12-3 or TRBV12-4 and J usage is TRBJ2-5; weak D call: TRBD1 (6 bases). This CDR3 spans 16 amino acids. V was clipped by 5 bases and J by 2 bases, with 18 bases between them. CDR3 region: CASSPFFRGGQETQYF. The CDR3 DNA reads TGTGCCAGCAGTCCTTTTTTCAGGGGCGGACAAGAGACCCAGTACTTC.

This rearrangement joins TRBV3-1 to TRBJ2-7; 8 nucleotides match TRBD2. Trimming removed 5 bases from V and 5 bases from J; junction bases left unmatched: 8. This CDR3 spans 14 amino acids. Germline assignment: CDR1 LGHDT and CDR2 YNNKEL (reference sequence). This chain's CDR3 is CASSNSGIPHEQYF. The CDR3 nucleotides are TGTGCCAGCAGCAATAGCGGGATCCCCCACGAGCAGTACTTC.

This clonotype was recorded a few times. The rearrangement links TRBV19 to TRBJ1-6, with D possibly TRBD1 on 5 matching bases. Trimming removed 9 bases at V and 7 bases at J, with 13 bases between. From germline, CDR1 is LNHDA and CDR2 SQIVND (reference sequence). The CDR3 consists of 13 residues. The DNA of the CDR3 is TGTGCCAGCCGACAGATGACAAATTCACCCCTCCACTTT. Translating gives CASRQMTNSPLHF.

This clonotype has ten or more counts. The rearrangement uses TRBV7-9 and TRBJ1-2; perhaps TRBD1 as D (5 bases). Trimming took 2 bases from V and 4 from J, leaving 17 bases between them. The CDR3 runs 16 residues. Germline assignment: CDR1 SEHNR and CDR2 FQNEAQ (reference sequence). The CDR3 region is CASSLTLTAGGYGYTF. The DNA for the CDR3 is TGTGCCAGCAGCTTAACCCTGACAGCTGGGGGCTATGGCTACACCTTC.

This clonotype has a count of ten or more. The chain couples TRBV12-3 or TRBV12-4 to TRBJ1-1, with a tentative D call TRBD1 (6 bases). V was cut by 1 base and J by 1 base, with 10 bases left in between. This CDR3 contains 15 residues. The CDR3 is CASSLVDRSNTEAFF. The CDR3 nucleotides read TGTGCCAGCAGTTTAGTGGACAGATCGAACACTGAAGCTTTCTTT.

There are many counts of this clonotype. Written as DNA, the CDR3 is TGTGCCAGCAGTCGGGCCTTGAACACTGAAGCTTTCTTT. This sequence encodes CASSRALNTEAFF. The rearrangement joins TRBV12-3 or TRBV12-4 to TRBJ1-1; no clear D gene. The CDR3 has 13 amino acids. V was pared by 5 bases and J by 0 bases, with 7 bases between.

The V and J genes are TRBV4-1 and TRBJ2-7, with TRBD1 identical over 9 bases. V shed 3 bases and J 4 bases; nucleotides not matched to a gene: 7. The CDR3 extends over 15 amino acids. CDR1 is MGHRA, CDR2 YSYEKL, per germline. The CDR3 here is CASSHPGQGKYEQYF. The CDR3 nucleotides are TGCGCCAGCAGCCACCCGGGACAGGGAAAGTACGAGCAGTACTTC.

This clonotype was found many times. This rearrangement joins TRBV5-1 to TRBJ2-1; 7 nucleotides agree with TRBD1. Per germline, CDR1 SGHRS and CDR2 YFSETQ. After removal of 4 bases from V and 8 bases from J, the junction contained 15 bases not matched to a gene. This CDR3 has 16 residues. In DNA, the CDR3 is TGCGCCAGCAGCGAGACAGGGAGAGATACTATGGATGAGCAGTTCTTC. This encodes CASSETGRDTMDEQFF.

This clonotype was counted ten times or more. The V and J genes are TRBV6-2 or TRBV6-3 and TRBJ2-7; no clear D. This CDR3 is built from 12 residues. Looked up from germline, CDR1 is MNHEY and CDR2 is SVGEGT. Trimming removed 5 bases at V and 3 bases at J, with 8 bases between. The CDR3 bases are TGTGCCAGCAGTCCAGCAGACTACGAGCAGTACTTC. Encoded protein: CASSPADYEQYF.

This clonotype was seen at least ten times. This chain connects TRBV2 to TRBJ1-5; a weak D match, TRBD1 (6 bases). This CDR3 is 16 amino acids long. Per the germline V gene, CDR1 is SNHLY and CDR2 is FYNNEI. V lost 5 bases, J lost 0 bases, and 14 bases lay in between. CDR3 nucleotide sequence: TGTGCCAGCAGTCCCGGGACAAGCTATAGCAATCAGCCCCAGCATTTT. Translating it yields CASSPGTSYSNQPQHF.

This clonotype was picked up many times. DNA of the CDR3: TGCGCCAGCAGCTTGGATCTGTTGGAGCAGTTCTTC. Translated: CASSLDLLEQFF. This chain connects TRBV5-1 to TRBJ2-1; no definite D call. The CDR3 totals 12 residues. Germline V lookup: CDR1 SGHRS, CDR2 YFSETQ. Trimming took 0 bases from V and 10 from J, leaving 8 bases between them.